This T cell receptor beta chain was obtained from a study of technical replicates of blood from several donors. The protocol was immunoSEQ multiplex PCR, while the TCRdb copy is restricted to in-frame clones and leaves out a portion. Of just under 60,000 clones detected, about 95% appear once; the ten largest clones hold around 3%. This clone was counted a single time. The germline V and J ends were trimmed by 8 bases and 3 bases, with 20 bases remaining between them. This CDR3 spans 15 amino acids. Germline CDR1 is LGHNA and CDR2 is YNFKEQ. The clonotype was recovered from a human donor in good health. Some clones in this sample may be carry-over from other donors' samples. The chain joins TRBV4-2 to TRBJ2-7; TRBD2 might be the D (6 bases). The sample was PBMCs. The DNA for the CDR3 is TGTGCCAGCTCCCTGGGGGGTCAGGGATACTACGAGCAGTACTTC. Its translation: CASSLGGQGYYEQYF.